This is a list of T cell receptor beta chains from one sample in a study of Ad26.COV2.S vaccination and SARS-CoV-2 variants. Profiled with immunoSEQ multiplex PCR; TCRdb holds only in-frame clones, not every one. The sample carries about 390,000 clones, about nine tenths recorded once. The sample consisted of peripheral blood, taken in a trial of Ad26.COV2.S vaccine versus placebo. These receptors all stem from a person between 18 and 60 years old who received the Ad26.COV2.S COVID-19 vaccine or a placebo. Each CDR3 is given with its conserved first and last residue. A D gene is named only where the DNA matches it firmly. Clone size is given for some rows only: seen once, a few or many times, or a class if the clone is expanded.

d_call	v_call	j_call	clone_size	cdr3_length	cdr3_nt	cdr3_aa
NA	TRBV4-1	TRBJ1-3	NA	16	TGCGCCAGCAGCCAGGAAATTGGGATCTCTGGAAACACCATATATTTT	CASSQEIGISGNTIYF
NA	TRBV19	TRBJ2-1	few	18	TGTGCCAGTAGTCAGGGCGGGCGGTTATTCGGCTCCTACAATGAGCAGTTCTTC	CASSQGGRLFGSYNEQFF
NA	TRBV19	TRBJ1-1	NA	16	TGTGCCAGTAGTATTCAGGGTCCGCCAGGGCACACTGAAGCTTTCTTT	CASSIQGPPGHTEAFF
NA	TRBV27	TRBJ2-5	NA	17	TGTGCCAGCAGTTACATAGGCGGGGCCCCGTACCAAGAGACCCAGTACTTC	CASSYIGGAPYQETQYF
NA	TRBV4-3	TRBJ2-7	NA	15	TGCGCCAGCAGCCAAGCTCAACAGGGGGGGAACGAGCAGTACTTC	CASSQAQQGGNEQYF
NA	TRBV18	TRBJ1-2	NA	15	TGTGCCAGCTCACCTCCCGGACAAACAAGAGGAGGCTACACCTTC	CASSPPGQTRGGYTF
TRBD1	TRBV7-2	TRBJ2-5	NA	15	TGTGCCAGCAGCTTAAGAAGGGGGCGGCCGGAGACCCAGTACTTC	CASSLRRGRPETQYF
NA	TRBV5-5	TRBJ1-3	once	14	TGTGCCAGCAGCTTGGCCCCGGAGGGAAACACCATATATTTT	CASSLAPEGNTIYF
TRBD1	TRBV12-3/TRBV12-4	TRBJ1-6	NA	13	TGTGCCAGCACCGACAGGGGGTCGGCACCCCTCCACTTT	CASTDRGSAPLHF
NA	TRBV10-2	TRBJ1-5	NA	14	TGCGCCAGCAGTGAGTCGAATTGGAGGGAGCCCCAGCATTTT	CASSESNWREPQHF
TRBD1	TRBV6-5	TRBJ2-5	NA	16	TGTGCCAGCAGTTTCCTTGGACAGGCCCCACGGGAGACCCAGTACTTC	CASSFLGQAPRETQYF
NA	TRBV7-2	TRBJ1-1	once	13	TGTGCCAGCAGCCCCCTGGGGGGCACTGAAGCTTTCTTT	CASSPLGGTEAFF
NA	TRBV15	TRBJ2-7	NA	13	TGTGCCACCAGCAGAGAAGGAGCCTACGAGCAGTACTTC	CATSREGAYEQYF
NA	TRBV5-6	TRBJ1-5	NA	14	TGTGCCAGCAGCTTGTTGGGGTCCAATCAGCCCCAGCATTTT	CASSLLGSNQPQHF
NA	TRBV6-5	TRBJ2-5	NA	14	TGTGCCAGCAACCGGGGAAACTTGGCGGAGACCCAGTACTTC	CASNRGNLAETQYF
TRBD1	TRBV6-2/TRBV6-3	TRBJ2-1	NA	15	TGTGCCAGCAGCCCGACAGGGTTCTCCTACAATGAGCAGTTCTTC	CASSPTGFSYNEQFF
NA	TRBV19	TRBJ1-5	NA	18	TGTGCCAGTAGTGCCCCAAGTGGACGAGGATATAGCAATCAGCCCCAGCATTTT	CASSAPSGRGYSNQPQHF
NA	TRBV30	TRBJ2-7	NA	14	TGTGCCTGGACCTGGGGGGACCGATTCTACGAGCAGTACTTC	CAWTWGDRFYEQYF
TRBD1	TRBV6-5	TRBJ2-7	NA	15	TGTGCCAGCAGTCCTCACCGACAGGGGCAGTACGAGCAGTACTTC	CASSPHRQGQYEQYF
TRBD1	TRBV11-2	TRBJ2-4	NA	15	TGTGCCAGCAGCCTCGACAGGGTGGCCAAAAACATTCAGTACTTC	CASSLDRVAKNIQYF
NA	TRBV6-6	TRBJ2-1	NA	16	TGTGCCAGCAGTTACTCCTTCCTTAGCGTCTACAATGAGCAGTTCTTC	CASSYSFLSVYNEQFF
TRBD2	TRBV2	TRBJ2-1	NA	15	TGTGCCAGCAGGCGCGTCGCGGGGGGGCATGGTGAGCAGTTCTTC	CASRRVAGGHGEQFF
NA	TRBV11-2	TRBJ2-7	NA	12	TGTGCCAGCAGCCTGACCCCCTACGAGCAGTACTTC	CASSLTPYEQYF
NA	TRBV19	TRBJ1-1	NA	11	TGTGCCAGTAGGCTCGGGGCGAAAGCTTTCTTT	CASRLGAKAFF
NA	TRBV19	TRBJ1-2	NA	15	TGTGCCAGTAAGGACAGTGAGTACCGGAACTATGGCTACACCTTC	CASKDSEYRNYGYTF
NA	TRBV6-5	TRBJ1-1	NA	12	TGTGCCAGCAGTTTAAGGGTTACTGAAGCTTTCTTT	CASSLRVTEAFF
NA	TRBV19	TRBJ1-1	NA	15	TGTGCCAGTAGTAAGGGAGGCTTGGTGAACACTGAAGCTTTCTTT	CASSKGGLVNTEAFF
NA	TRBV4-3	TRBJ1-4	NA	15	TGCGCCAGCCAACTCACCGGGGCAACTAATGAAAAACTGTTTTTT	CASQLTGATNEKLFF
NA	TRBV11-2	TRBJ2-6	NA	17	TGTGCCAGCAGCTTAACAGGGAGGGGTACTGGGGCCAACGTCCTGACTTTC	CASSLTGRGTGANVLTF
TRBD1	TRBV4-2	TRBJ2-5	NA	16	TGTGCCAGCAGCCAAGAAGGACAGGGAAATGGCGAGACCCAGTACTTC	CASSQEGQGNGETQYF
TRBD2	TRBV19	TRBJ2-1	NA	14	TGTGCCAGTAGTCCACGGACTAGCTTCAATGAGCAGTTCTTC	CASSPRTSFNEQFF
TRBD1	TRBV7-9	TRBJ1-1	NA	14	TGTGCCAGCACCTCGACAGGGGTAAACACTGAAGCTTTCTTT	CASTSTGVNTEAFF